A single T cell receptor (beta chain) is shown here with its context. How the authors handled the data: Estimation of nucleated cell counts was performed using reference gene primer amplification. Measured with immunoSEQ multiplex PCR; TCRdb has only the in-frame clones, and not every one. V and J calls and clone size are those listed in that table; D and trimming were worked out from the DNA. In the table there are approximately 290,000 clones, around 91% of which are singletons. The data are from a study of blood T cell repertoires in COVID-19. CDR1 and CDR2 from the germline V gene are MNHEY and SMNVEV (reference sequence). The CDR3 covers 14 residues. V lost 1 base, J lost 4 bases, and 8 bases lay in between.

The V gene is TRBV27, the J gene TRBJ1-5; D unclear. Material for sequencing was peripheral blood. The TCR comes from a woman aged 60-70 years with acute or convalescent COVID-19. The CDR3, as DNA: TGTGCCAGCAGTTTATTAGCGGGAAATCAGCCCCAGCATTTT. This gives the protein CASSLLAGNQPQHF.